This entry lists 25 T cell receptor beta chains sequenced from one sample in a study of radiotherapy plus CTLA-4 blockade in lung cancer. The data were produced by immunoSEQ multiplex PCR, yet TCRdb's version contains in-frame clones alone and is incomplete. The profile covers approximately 95,000 clones, with 82% appearing a single time and roughly 3.5% taken by the ten largest. Material: peripheral blood, obtained from a patient treated with radiotherapy plus ipilimumab. The receptors derive from a human donor with non-small cell lung cancer who had a partial response to radiotherapy plus ipilimumab.

This clone was picked up one time. The chain recombines TRBV28 with TRBJ2-7; D not certain. This CDR3 is 14 amino acids long. From germline, CDR1 is MDHEN and CDR2 SYDVKM. Trimming pared 5 bases from V and 0 bases from J, leaving 11 bases between. CDR3 sequence (DNA): TGTGCCAGCAGTAGTACGCGGTACTCCTACGAGCAGTACTTC. As protein: CASSSTRYSYEQYF.

This chain links TRBV7-6 with TRBJ2-5, with TRBD1 matching 8 bases. This CDR3 spans 13 amino acids. V shed 6 bases, J shed 5 bases, and the junction held 5 bases outside the gene matches. Germline lookup yields CDR1 SGHVS and CDR2 FNYEAQ. CDR3 protein: CASSRQGQETQYF. In DNA, the CDR3 is TGTGCCAGCAGTCGACAGGGGCAGGAGACCCAGTACTTC.

The CDR3 nucleotides are TGTGCCAGCAGCGTAGTCGGGACAGGGGGCGAAGCTTTCTTT. Translated: CASSVVGTGGEAFF. V usage is TRBV9 and J usage is TRBJ1-1; 12 bases align to TRBD1. There are 14 residues in the CDR3. J was trimmed by 8 bases and V by 0 bases; bases with no gene match: 2. Looked up from germline, CDR1 is SGDLS and CDR2 is YYNGEE.

The genes are TRBV28 and TRBJ2-7, with D possibly matching TRBD1 (6 bases). This CDR3 spans 14 amino acids. Germline V lookup: CDR1 MDHEN, CDR2 SYDVKM. Deletions cut 6 bases from V and 2 bases from J, with 14 bases between. The chain's CDR3 is CASREATGAYEQYF. In DNA, the CDR3 is TGTGCCAGCAGGGAAGCGACAGGAGCCTACGAGCAGTACTTC.

This clone has a single count. This rearrangement joins TRBV7-2 to TRBJ2-7; D possibly corresponds to TRBD2 (6 bases). Trimming shortened V by 1 base and J by 0 bases, and 22 bases separated the two germline ends. Germline V gene data show CDR1 as SGHTA and CDR2 as FQGNSA. The length of the CDR3 is 19 residues. The CDR3 DNA follows: TGTGCCAGCAGCTTAGACGATGGTTTCGCGGGGCCAGACTCCTACGAGCAGTACTTC. Its protein is CASSLDDGFAGPDSYEQYF.

A word on this clone: The same CDR3 is also encoded by other DNA sequences in this sample. This sequence joins TRBV25-1 and TRBJ2-3, with TRBD2 identical over 10 bases. Germline values: CDR1 MGHDK, CDR2 SYGVNS. The CDR3 loop spans 14 amino acids. J lost 3 bases, V lost 3 bases, and 0 bases had no gene match. CDR3 nucleotides: TGTGCCAGCAGTGAGACTAGCGGGACAGATACGCAGTATTTT. Amino acids: CASSETSGTDTQYF.

J is TRBJ2-2 and V is TRBV19; D might be TRBD1 (6 bases). The V end was cut by 5 bases, the J end by 7 bases, with 14 bases between. CDR1 is LNHDA and CDR2 is SQIVND in the germline V gene (reference sequence). The CDR3 spans 14 residues. CDR3 DNA: TGTGCCAGTAGTGAACAGGGCTTGAACGGGGAGCTGTTTTTT. As protein: CASSEQGLNGELFF.

The V and J genes are TRBV5-4 and TRBJ1-1; 7 nucleotides line up with TRBD1. CDR3 length: 12 amino acids. Unmatched junction bases numbered 7, after V lost 4 bases and J lost 10 bases. The germline CDR1 and CDR2 sequences are SGHNT and YYREEE (reference sequence). The CDR3: CASSLMPGGAFF. The CDR3 DNA follows: TGTGCCAGCAGCCTTATGCCAGGGGGAGCTTTCTTT.

The chain couples TRBV28 to TRBJ2-4, with D possibly TRBD2 on 5 matching bases. Between the trimmed V and J ends, which lost 3 bases and 8 bases, there was a span of 14 bases. Germline V CDR1 and CDR2: MDHEN, SYDVKM. This CDR3 is 14 amino acids long. The CDR3 here is CASSLDRAGDIQYF. CDR3 coding DNA: TGTGCCAGCAGTTTGGATAGGGCCGGGGACATTCAGTACTTC.

CDR3 protein: CASSFLWGQRQRETQYF. Here the CDR3 DNA reads TGTGCCAGCAGCTTTTTATGGGGACAGAGGCAGAGGGAGACCCAGTACTTC. This rearrangement joins TRBV7-2 to TRBJ2-5, with 7 positions matching TRBD1. V lost 3 bases and J lost 5; bases outside the gene matches: 15. The germline V gene encodes CDR1 SGHTA and CDR2 FQGNSA. The CDR3 is 17 amino acids.

The CDR3 DNA sequence: TGTGCCAGCAGTGGAGACACAGATACGCAGTATTTT. Its protein product is CASSGDTDTQYF. The chain carries TRBV7-2 and TRBJ2-3; D remains ambiguous. V gave up 6 bases and J gave up 2 bases, with 6 bases separating them. Germline CDR1 SGHTA, CDR2 FQGNSA. The CDR3 has 12 amino acids.

The V gene is TRBV5-4, the J gene TRBJ2-5; 9 nucleotides align to TRBD1. Per the germline V gene, CDR1 is SGHNT and CDR2 is YYREEE (reference sequence). CDR3 length: 15 amino acids. J lost 5 bases, V lost 3 bases, and 8 bases had no gene match. CDR3 nucleotide sequence: TGTGCCAGCAGCTATAAAACAGGGGGCGCGGAGACCCAGTACTTC. Translated: CASSYKTGGAETQYF.

The chain recombines TRBV27 with TRBJ1-1; no reliable D call. The V gene lost 0 bases and the J gene lost 6 bases, with 11 bases spanning the gap. Looked up from germline, CDR1 is MNHEY and CDR2 is SMNVEV (reference sequence). CDR3 length equals 14 residues. The CDR3, as DNA: TGTGCCAGCAGTTTATCCAGGTCCCACGCTGAAGCTTTCTTT. This gives the protein CASSLSRSHAEAFF.

The chain is built from TRBV19 and TRBJ1-4, with 10 bases that match TRBD1. Germline trimming cut 7 bases from V and 2 bases from J; bases unmatched to any gene: 10. The CDR3 is made up of 17 amino acids. Germline-derived CDR1 and CDR2 are LNHDA and SQIVND (reference sequence). The DNA of the CDR3 is TGTGCCAGTAATAAGGGACAGGGGATCCAGACTAATGAAAAACTGTTTTTT. Residues: CASNKGQGIQTNEKLFF.

J is TRBJ2-2 and V is TRBV5-1; D might be TRBD1 (7 bases). Between the trimmed V and J ends, which lost 2 bases and 5 bases, there was a span of 13 bases. The CDR3 runs to 15 residues. The germline gives CDR1 SGHRS, CDR2 YFSETQ. CDR3: CASSFQTGRTGELFF. The CDR3 nucleotides are TGCGCCAGCAGCTTTCAGACAGGGAGGACCGGGGAGCTGTTTTTT.

The chain combines TRBV5-1 with TRBJ1-4, with 7 bases that match TRBD1. This CDR3 contains 14 residues. Germline CDR1 is SGHRS and CDR2 is YFSETQ. The trim removed 5 bases at V and 8 bases at J, leaving 9 bases unmatched. The CDR3 loop reads CASSTGDIREKLFF. The CDR3 nucleotides are TGCGCCAGCAGTACAGGGGATATAAGGGAAAAACTGTTTTTT. Supplemented by reference TRBV5-1 and TRBJ1-4, the full variable domain reads KAGVTQTPRYLIKTRGQQVTLSCSPISGHRSVSWYQQTPGQGLQFLFEYFSETQRNKGNFPGRFSGRQFSNSRSEMNVSTLELGDSALYLCASSTGDIREKLFFGSGTQLSVL.

V usage is TRBV27 and J usage is TRBJ2-7, with D uncertain. The CDR3 spans 13 residues. Trimming shortened V by 2 bases and J by 2 bases, and 7 bases separated the two germline ends. CDR1 is MNHEY, CDR2 SMNVEV, per germline (reference sequence). The CDR3 protein is CASSLNGAYEQYF. CDR3 in DNA: TGTGCCAGCAGTTTAAACGGTGCCTACGAGCAGTACTTC.

The chain employs TRBV6-5 and TRBJ2-7; 9 bases line up with TRBD1. This CDR3 is built from 15 residues. The ends lost 0 bases at V and 9 bases at J; junction bases unmatched: 9. Germline loops: CDR1 MNHEY, CDR2 SVGAGI. CDR3 in DNA: TGTGCCAGCAGTTACTCCGGGACAGGGATCGCGAGGCAGTACTTC. Translated: CASSYSGTGIARQYF.

The chain couples TRBV6-5 to TRBJ2-2; 7 positions match TRBD1. The ends lost 6 bases at V and 5 bases at J; junction bases unmatched: 6. The CDR3 runs 14 residues. Germline V gene lookup returns CDR1 MNHEY and CDR2 SVGAGI. CDR3 bases: TGTGCCAGCAGAAAGACAGGGCAGACCGGGGAGCTGTTTTTT. Translated: CASRKTGQTGELFF.

The chain has TRBV7-6 and TRBJ1-4; D is perhaps TRBD1 (5 bases). This CDR3 has 14 residues. V lost 2 bases and J 4 bases, leaving 8 bases between the germline ends. The germline V gene encodes CDR1 SGHVS and CDR2 FNYEAQ. The DNA of the CDR3 is TGTGCCAGCAGCTTACGGGGGGTTAATGAAAAACTGTTTTTT. It is translated as CASSLRGVNEKLFF. The whole variable domain, filled in from reference TRBV7-6 and TRBJ1-4, reads GAGVSQSPRYKVTKRGQDVALRCDPISGHVSLYWYRQALGQGPEFLTYFNYEAQQDKSGLPNDRFSAERPEGSISTLTIQRTEQRDSAMYRCASSLRGVNEKLFFGSGTQLSVL.

J is TRBJ2-1 and V is TRBV7-3; 12 positions agree with TRBD2. J lost 2 bases, V lost 3 bases, and 5 bases had no gene match. The germline gives CDR1 SGHTA, CDR2 FQGTGA. The CDR3 has 17 amino acids. In DNA, the CDR3 is TGTGCCAGCAGCTTGACTAGCGGGAGCGTTGCCTACAATGAGCAGTTCTTC. Translation gives CASSLTSGSVAYNEQFF.

V gene TRBV11-2 combines with J gene TRBJ2-2; D might be TRBD1 (5 bases). The germline V gene has CDR1 SGHAT and CDR2 FQNNGV. The CDR3 length is 13 residues. Deletions cut 8 bases from V and 0 bases from J, with 7 bases between. Here the CDR3 DNA reads TGTGCCAGCCTGGGGCCGAACACCGGGGAGCTGTTTTTT. Its translation: CASLGPNTGELFF.

This clone was detected only once. The chain combines TRBV28 with TRBJ1-2; 7 nucleotides match TRBD1. This CDR3 contains 12 residues. Germline CDR1 MDHEN, CDR2 SYDVKM. The V segment lost 8 bases and the J segment 7 bases; nucleotides outside the gene matches: 7. CDR3 in DNA: TGTGCCAGCTTCGACAGGGTAGGTGGCTACACCTTC. Protein sequence: CASFDRVGGYTF.

This clone was seen just once. This rearrangement joins TRBV6-5 to TRBJ1-1, with D perhaps matching TRBD1 (5 bases). CDR1 is MNHEY and CDR2 is SVGAGI in the germline V gene. The V end was cut by 4 bases, the J end by 0 bases, with 12 bases between. The CDR3 totals 15 residues. CDR3 coding DNA: TGTGCCAGCAGTTGGGGTGGCAGGGTGAACACTGAAGCTTTCTTT. It yields the protein CASSWGGRVNTEAFF.

The chain uses TRBV5-1 and TRBJ1-2, with 10 nucleotides matching TRBD1. V dropped 3 bases and J dropped 0; count of bases not matched to a gene: 2. The V gene's germline CDR1 is SGHRS and CDR2 YFSETQ. There are 15 residues in the CDR3. CDR3 amino acids: CASSYDRGPNYGYTF. The CDR3 nucleotides read TGCGCCAGCAGCTACGACAGGGGGCCTAACTATGGCTACACCTTC.